This is a list of T cell receptor beta chains from one sample in a study of CD8 T cells in ankylosing spondylitis. In TCRdb, the 5' RACE reads were re-called with MiXCR into one record per CDR3 protein. The profile shows more than 600,000 distinct CDR3 sequences, under 20% of them singletons. What was sequenced was blood, either unsorted or a sorted T cell fraction (not recorded which). Receptor source: a male donor with ankylosing spondylitis. CDR3s include the opening cysteine and the closing phenylalanine or tryptophan.

TRBJ2-3 TRBV6-1 CASSPDLVIAGESTDTQYF
TRBJ1-5 TRBV10-3 CAISEGGQDGSNQPQHF
TRBJ2-3 TRBV3-1 CASSQSEGSDTQYF
TRBJ2-1 TRBV20-1 CSAKKAPSSYNEQFF
TRBJ2-5 TRBV24-1 CATSVGARETQYF
TRBJ2-3 TRBV4-1 CASSQKTARTDTQYF
TRBJ1-3 TRBV7-2 CASSYAGTNTIYF
TRBJ2-5 TRBV4-1 CASSQPQGGRETQYF
TRBJ2-7 TRBV7-2 CASSRTSGREEQYF
TRBJ2-1 TRBV6-2/TRBV6-3 CASSSMTSGINEQFF